The 3 T cell receptor beta chains listed next were all sequenced from one sample in a study of T cell clonality in common variable immunodeficiency. Points from the study as a whole: Reportedly, TCR beta sequences from common variable immunodeficiency showed fewer deletions and N-nucleotide insertions.

No antigen has been identified for these receptors. Produced via immunoSEQ multiplex PCR; TCRdb's table is partial and in-frame only. The listing contains about 15,000 clones. Sequenced: peripheral blood mononuclear cells. The receptors were gathered from a human donor with common variable immunodeficiency.

In regard to this clone: The CDR3 end falls 3 residues outside the read, so it is completed with the germline J gene. V and J are TRBV30 and TRBJ1-2; maybe TRBD1 (5 bases). The CDR3 has 16 residues. The V gene's germline CDR1 is GTSNPN and CDR2 SVGIG (reference sequence). The CDR3 protein is CAWNAGWAGKQSGYTF. The sequenced CDR3 bases are TGTGCCTGGAACGCAGGGTGGGCAGGGAAGCAGTCGGGC.

To note about this clone: The read terminates 3 residues before the CDR3 end, so the remaining end is supplied by the germline J gene. The J gene is TRBJ1-2, the V gene TRBV2; D is possibly TRBD1 (5 bases). Trimming shortened V by 8 bases and J by 4 bases, and 11 bases separated the two germline ends. In germline, CDR1 is SNHLY, CDR2 FYNNEI. CDR3 length: 12 amino acids. The CDR3 protein is CASFEGSYGYTF. CDR3 DNA, as far as it was read: TGTGCCAGCTTTGAGGGGAGCTATGGC.

On this clone: The read comes to an end 3 residues before the CDR3 does, leaving the germline J gene to fill in the end. J is TRBJ2-7 and V is TRBV13; 8 nucleotides agree with TRBD1. V dropped 5 bases and J dropped 3; count of bases not matched to a gene: 9. The CDR3 covers 15 residues. CDR1 is PRHDT, CDR2 FYEKMQ, per germline (reference sequence). The sequenced CDR3 bases are TGTGCCAGCAGCAGAGGGGTGGACAGGGACTACGAG. Translation gives CASSRGVDRDYE. The whole CDR3 protein is CASSRGVDRDYEQYF.